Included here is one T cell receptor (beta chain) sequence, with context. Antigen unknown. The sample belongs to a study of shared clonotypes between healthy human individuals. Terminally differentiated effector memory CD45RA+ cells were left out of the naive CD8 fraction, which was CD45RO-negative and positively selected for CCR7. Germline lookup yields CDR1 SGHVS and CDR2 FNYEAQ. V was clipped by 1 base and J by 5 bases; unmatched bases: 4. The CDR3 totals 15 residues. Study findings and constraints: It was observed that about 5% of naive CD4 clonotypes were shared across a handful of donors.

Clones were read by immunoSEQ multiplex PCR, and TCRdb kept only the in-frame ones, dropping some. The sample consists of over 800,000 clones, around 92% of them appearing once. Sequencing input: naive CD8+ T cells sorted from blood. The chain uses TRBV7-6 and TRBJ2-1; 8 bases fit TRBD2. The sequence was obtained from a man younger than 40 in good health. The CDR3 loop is CASSLVREADNEQFF. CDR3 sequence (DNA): TGTGCCAGCAGCTTAGTGCGGGAGGCGGACAATGAGCAGTTCTTC.